Listed below are T cell receptor beta chains from one sample, sequenced in a study of T-cell reconstitution after alpha-beta-depleted transplantation in children. Each CDR3 protein gets one entry after TCRdb re-called the PCR reads with MiXCR. The sample holds about 500,000 distinct CDR3 sequences, less than 35% seen once. Sequenced here: PBMCs from the stem cell graft donor, sampled from the stem cell graft. The receptors originated from a human donor who donated a stem cell graft to a child with aplastic anemia. CDR3s include the opening cysteine and the closing phenylalanine or tryptophan. The D gene is left open where the match is weak. Some rows mark clone size as missing; the rest say once, few, many or name a class of expanded clone.

V	D	size	length	J	DNA	CDR3
TRBV21-1	-	-	12	TRBJ2-1	TGTGCCAGCCCCCGGGGTTACAATGAGCAGTTCTTC	CASPRGYNEQFF
TRBV10-3	-	-	15	TRBJ2-6	TGTGCCATCCCAGAGACCGGCTCTGGGGCCAACGTCCTGACTTTC	CAIPETGSGANVLTF
TRBV5-1	TRBD1	-	14	TRBJ2-7	TGCGCCAGCAGCCCAGGGACAGATACCTACGAGCAGTACTTC	CASSPGTDTYEQYF
TRBV6-5	-	few	15	TRBJ2-1	TGTGCCAGCAGTTACCGGGCAGCCCTAACCAATGAGCAGTTCTTC	CASSYRAALTNEQFF
TRBV7-2	TRBD1	-	15	TRBJ1-4	TGTGCCAGCAGCTTAATGGGACAGGGAGGCGAAAAACTGTTTTTT	CASSLMGQGGEKLFF
TRBV29-1	-	-	13	TRBJ1-1	TGCAGCGGACAGGCTGGGGTCGACACTGAAGCTTTCTTT	CSGQAGVDTEAFF
TRBV27	-	few	14	TRBJ1-1	TGTGCCAGCAGTCCACCTGGGCGCGTCACTGAAGCTTTCTTT	CASSPPGRVTEAFF
TRBV12-3/TRBV12-4	TRBD1	few	13	TRBJ2-5	TGTGCCAGCACCCTTGGGACAGAAGAGACCCAGTACTTC	CASTLGTEETQYF
TRBV20-1	-	-	11	TRBJ1-2	TGCAGTGCTACTTCGGAGTATGGCTACACCTTC	CSATSEYGYTF
TRBV29-1	-	-	15	TRBJ1-2	TGCAGCGTTGGAGTCGGAAGATCGATTAACTATGGCTACCCCTTC	CSVGVGRSINYGYPF
TRBV11-2	-	few	17	TRBJ2-4	TGTGCCAGCAGCTTATATGAAGATGTACGAGCCAAAAACATTCAGTACTTC	CASSLYEDVRAKNIQYF
TRBV11-2	TRBD2	-	15	TRBJ2-1	TGTGCCAGCAGCTTAGCTAGCGGATTCTCGAATGAGCAGTTCTTC	CASSLASGFSNEQFF
TRBV6-5	-	-	12	TRBJ2-5	TGTGCCAGCAGTTACTCAAGGGGGATCCAGTACTTC	CASSYSRGIQYF
TRBV7-8	-	many	15	TRBJ2-3	TGTGCCAGCAGCTTAGCGGAAGGCCACACAGATACGCAGTATTTT	CASSLAEGHTDTQYF
TRBV27	TRBD1	-	17	TRBJ1-1	TGTGCCAGCAGTTTAAAGGGGGCAGGGGGGAGGAACACTGAAGCTTTCTTT	CASSLKGAGGRNTEAFF
TRBV4-2	-	-	16	TRBJ2-2	TGTGCCAGCAGCCAAGACCCGACTAGTATGACCGGGGAGCTGTTTTTT	CASSQDPTSMTGELFF
TRBV28	-	-	14	TRBJ2-5	TGTGCCAGCAGTTTAGACGCAGGGGAAGAGACCCAGTACTTC	CASSLDAGEETQYF
TRBV4-2	TRBD2	few	15	TRBJ2-1	TGTGCCAGCAGCCAATCGCTAGCGGGGTACAATGAGCAGTTCTTC	CASSQSLAGYNEQFF
TRBV5-1	-	few	19	TRBJ1-2	TGCGCCAGCAGTCCTATTTGGGGAGGGGGTTCAACTGGTGACTATGGCTACACCTTC	CASSPIWGGGSTGDYGYTF
TRBV7-9	-	-	16	TRBJ2-5	TGTGCCAGCAGCTTTAGTGTGCGGGACCGAAAAGAGACCCAGTACTTC	CASSFSVRDRKETQYF
TRBV10-3	TRBD1	few	13	TRBJ2-1	TGTGCCATCAGTGAAAGACAGGGGGATGAGCAGTTCTTC	CAISERQGDEQFF
TRBV7-8	-	-	16	TRBJ2-1	TGTGCCAGCAGCTTTGCCGGGGTCCCGTGGGGCAATGAGCAGTTCTTC	CASSFAGVPWGNEQFF
TRBV6-9	-	-	17	TRBJ1-4	TGTGCCAGCAGTTCGTCCGGAGGAAGGGCTGGTGGAGAAAAACTGTTTTTT	CASSSSGGRAGGEKLFF
TRBV29-1	TRBD1	-	16	TRBJ2-4	TGCAGCGTAGCTACCGGGACAGGGAGGGCCAAAAACATTCAGTACTTC	CSVATGTGRAKNIQYF
TRBV20-1	TRBD1	-	15	TRBJ1-5	TGCAGTGCTAGAGATCCCCAGGGGGCTTGGCAGCCCCAGCATTTT	CSARDPQGAWQPQHF
TRBV5-1	TRBD2	-	15	TRBJ2-2	TGCGCCAGCAGCGTTAGCGGGAGAGAAACCGGGGAGCTGTTTTTT	CASSVSGRETGELFF
TRBV18	TRBD1	-	15	TRBJ1-5	TGTGCCAGCTCATCTAGGGGGACAGAGGAGCAGCCCCAGCATTTT	CASSSRGTEEQPQHF
TRBV5-4	TRBD1	-	18	TRBJ2-6	TGTGCCAGCAGCTCCGGGACAGGGCTCAGCTCTGGGGCCAACGTCCTGACTTTC	CASSSGTGLSSGANVLTF
TRBV6-5	TRBD2	few	16	TRBJ2-1	TGTGCCAGCAGTTTCCCTACTAGCGGGATCGGCTATGAGCAGTTCTTC	CASSFPTSGIGYEQFF
TRBV5-6	-	once	15	TRBJ2-3	TGTGCCAGCAGTCCTTGGTCCCAAAAGGGAGATACGCAGTATTTT	CASSPWSQKGDTQYF
TRBV7-9	-	few	14	TRBJ2-1	TGTGCCAGCGGCGAGGGGAGCTCCTACAATGAGCAGTTCTTC	CASGEGSSYNEQFF
TRBV5-1	TRBD1	-	14	TRBJ2-1	TGCGCCAGCAGCTCAAGGACAGGGCAATGGGCACAATTCTTC	CASSSRTGQWAQFF
TRBV10-2	-	-	17	TRBJ1-1	TGCGCCAGCAAAGGGCTCCGGGGGGACGGCGGGACGACTGAAGCTTTCTTT	CASKGLRGDGGTTEAFF
TRBV29-1	-	-	14	TRBJ1-1	TGCAGCGTTGAACAGGGGACCCTGAACACTGAAGCTTTCTTT	CSVEQGTLNTEAFF
TRBV19	TRBD1	-	15	TRBJ1-2	TGTGCCAGTAGTATCTCCCTTACAGGGGCCTATGGCTACACCTTC	CASSISLTGAYGYTF
TRBV12-3/TRBV12-4	-	-	16	TRBJ1-5	TGTGCCAGCAGTTTATTTCCGGGTTATAGCAATCAGCCCCAGCATTTT	CASSLFPGYSNQPQHF
TRBV10-3	TRBD2	few	14	TRBJ2-3	TGTGCCATCACCTCTAGCGGTCCCACCGATACGCAGTATTTT	CAITSSGPTDTQYF
TRBV4-1	-	few	14	TRBJ1-1	TGCGCCAGCAGCCAAGATAGGGAGAACACTGAAGCTTTCTTT	CASSQDRENTEAFF
TRBV29-1	-	few	15	TRBJ1-1	TGCAGCGTTGTGGGGGACGCCATAGTAAACGCTGAAGCTTTCTTT	CSVVGDAIVNAEAFF
TRBV2	TRBD1	-	14	TRBJ2-1	TGTGCCAGCAGTCGACAGGGTGGAGACAATGAGCAGTTCTTC	CASSRQGGDNEQFF
TRBV6-1	-	few	14	TRBJ2-1	TGTGCCAGCCGACTATACAGCTCCTACAATGAGCAGTTCTTC	CASRLYSSYNEQFF
TRBV4-3	-	-	16	TRBJ1-4	TGCGCCAGCAGCCAAGATCGGGGCAGTTCAAATGAAAAACTGTTTTTT	CASSQDRGSSNEKLFF
TRBV20-1	-	once	16	TRBJ2-3	TGCAGTGCTAGAGCCGACCTACTAGGACGCACAGATACGCAGTATTTT	CSARADLLGRTDTQYF
TRBV6-2/TRBV6-3	TRBD1	-	15	TRBJ2-7	TGTGCCAGCAGCTCCCCGGGACAGGCAGTCTACGAGCAGTACTTC	CASSSPGQAVYEQYF
TRBV12-3/TRBV12-4	-	few	15	TRBJ1-1	TGTGCCAGCAGTTTCCCCCGGACAGCTAACACTGAAGCTTTCTTT	CASSFPRTANTEAFF
TRBV15	-	few	14	TRBJ2-3	TGTGCCACCAGCAGAGATGGCATGGGAGATACGCAGTATTTT	CATSRDGMGDTQYF
TRBV7-2	TRBD1	few	15	TRBJ1-6	TGTGCCAGCAGCTTAGATGGACAGGGGTTTTCACCCCTCCACTTT	CASSLDGQGFSPLHF
TRBV5-1	-	-	14	TRBJ1-2	TGCGCCAGCAGCTTGGATCGGGCCGCCTGGGGCTACACCTTC	CASSLDRAAWGYTF
TRBV28	-	-	13	TRBJ2-7	TGTGCCAGCACCACGACTGCCTCCTACGAGCAGTACTTC	CASTTTASYEQYF
TRBV7-8	-	-	13	TRBJ1-1	TGTGCCAGCAGCTTTTCGTGGCAGGGAGTAGCTTTCTTT	CASSFSWQGVAFF
TRBV5-1	-	-	15	TRBJ1-3	TGCGCCAGCAGCTTGGATTCAGCGGGAGGAAACACCATATATTTT	CASSLDSAGGNTIYF